The clone carrying this T cell receptor (beta chain) has a single count. No antigen is known for it. This specimen comes from a study of tumor-infiltrating lymphocytes in localized non-small cell lung cancer. Looking at the study overall: Some samples were collected after neoadjuvant chemotherapy; smokers, never-smokers and several histologies were included. Resected tumor was paired with non-adjacent uninvolved lung from the same patient. Study-wide points: Different pieces of the same tissue were used for each assay.

Produced via immunoSEQ multiplex PCR; TCRdb's table is partial and in-frame only. The data hold 13,000 or so clones, with 68% observed a single time. CDR3 length: 13 residues. Per germline, CDR1 MNHNY and CDR2 SVGAGI (reference sequence). V lost 5 bases, J lost 6 bases, and 6 bases stayed unmatched. This TCR was recovered from a human donor with non-small cell lung cancer. The V gene is TRBV6-6, the J gene TRBJ1-1; 7 nucleotides line up with TRBD1. The specimen sequenced was uninvolved lung tissue not adjacent to the tumor. DNA of the CDR3: TGTGCCAGCAGTCCAACCAGGGGGGCTGAAGCTTTCTTT. It translates to CASSPTRGAEAFF.